This T cell receptor beta chain was observed in a study of long-term antiretroviral therapy in people with HIV. Study-level points and caveats: Among HIV repertoires, CDR3 length ranges were narrower than those of controls. ART adherence, viral resistance and therapy changes went undocumented. Those clones which expanded before ART made up the dominant part of the repertoire at all time points.

Sequencing relied on immunoSEQ assay v3.0, run at survey level. The table came from immunoSEQ multiplex PCR; TCRdb's copy has only in-frame clones and leaves some out. The sample has tens of thousands of clones; around four fifths are singletons. Each HIV participant was treated in the United States. This clone has just one count. The antigen is unknown. Trimming removed 3 bases from V and 1 base from J, with 9 bases in between. CDR3 length: 14 residues. CDR1 SGHTA and CDR2 FQGTGA come from the germline V gene. The chain has TRBV7-3 and TRBJ1-1; no reliable D call. The source was unsorted PBMCs, collected 0.8 years after starting antiretroviral therapy. The source of this sequence is a woman in her late teens or twenties with HIV. Written as DNA, the CDR3 is TGTGCCAGCAGCTTGGGCGGAACGAACACTGAAGCTTTCTTT. Translation: CASSLGGTNTEAFF.